The sequence of this T cell receptor beta chain was determined in a study of radiotherapy plus CTLA-4 blockade in lung cancer. Looking at the study overall: Disease control was present in more than 30% of patients, and objective responses in about 18%. Study-level findings and limits: Among blood TCR repertoires after radiotherapy plus ipilimumab, tumor-derived clones expanded. Strongest reported response predictors: early blood clone changes and post-radiation interferon-beta.

The V segment lost 2 bases and the J segment 3 bases; nucleotides outside the gene matches: 2. CDR3 length: 14 amino acids. Germline V CDR1 and CDR2: SGHAT, FQNNGV. Method: immunoSEQ multiplex PCR; TCRdb's copy keeps in-frame clones and lacks some. In the table there are 60,000 to 70,000 clones, about 85% of which are singletons. Focal radiation with ipilimumab CTLA-4 blockade was given to patients with chemo-refractory metastatic non-small-cell lung cancer. This clone appeared a few times. Antigen unknown. The clonotype originates from a human donor with non-small cell lung cancer who had a partial response to radiotherapy plus ipilimumab. The chain is built from TRBV11-2 and TRBJ2-7; 9 nucleotides match TRBD1. The specimen was peripheral blood, collected from a patient treated with radiotherapy plus ipilimumab. CDR3 protein: CASSLTGGLYEQYF. The CDR3 nucleotides read TGTGCCAGCAGCTTAACAGGGGGCCTCTACGAGCAGTACTTC.